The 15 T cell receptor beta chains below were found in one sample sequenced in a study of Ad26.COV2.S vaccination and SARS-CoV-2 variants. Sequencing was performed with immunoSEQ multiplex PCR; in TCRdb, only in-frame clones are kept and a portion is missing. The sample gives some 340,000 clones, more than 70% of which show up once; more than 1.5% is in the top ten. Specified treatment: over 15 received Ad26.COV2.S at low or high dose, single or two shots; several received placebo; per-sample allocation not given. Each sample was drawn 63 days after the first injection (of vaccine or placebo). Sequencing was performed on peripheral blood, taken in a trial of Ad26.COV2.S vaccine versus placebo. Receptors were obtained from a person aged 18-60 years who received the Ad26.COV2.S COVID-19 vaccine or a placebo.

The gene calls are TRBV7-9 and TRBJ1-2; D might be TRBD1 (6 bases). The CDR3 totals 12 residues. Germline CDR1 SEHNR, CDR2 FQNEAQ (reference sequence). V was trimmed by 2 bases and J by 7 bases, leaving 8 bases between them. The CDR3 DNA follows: TGTGCCAGCAGCTTAACGACAGGTGGCTACACCTTC. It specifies CASSLTTGGYTF. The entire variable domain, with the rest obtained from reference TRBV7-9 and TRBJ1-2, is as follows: DTGVSQNPRHKITKRGQNVTFRCDPISEHNRLYWYRQTLGQGPEFLTYFQNEAQLEKSRLLSDRFSAERPKGSFSTLEIQRTEQGDSAMYLCASSLTTGGYTFGSGTRLTVV.

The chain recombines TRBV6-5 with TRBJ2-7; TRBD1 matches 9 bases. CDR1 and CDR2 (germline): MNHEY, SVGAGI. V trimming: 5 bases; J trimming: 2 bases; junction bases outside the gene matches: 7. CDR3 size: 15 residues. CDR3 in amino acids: CASSSGTGPTYEQYF. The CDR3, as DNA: TGTGCCAGCAGTAGCGGGACAGGGCCTACCTACGAGCAGTACTTC.

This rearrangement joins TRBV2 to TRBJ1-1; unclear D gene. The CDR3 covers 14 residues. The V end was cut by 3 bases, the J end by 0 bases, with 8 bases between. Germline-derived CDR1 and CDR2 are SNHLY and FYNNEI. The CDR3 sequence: CASSDGQLNTEAFF. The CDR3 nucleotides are TGTGCCAGCAGTGATGGTCAGCTGAACACTGAAGCTTTCTTT.

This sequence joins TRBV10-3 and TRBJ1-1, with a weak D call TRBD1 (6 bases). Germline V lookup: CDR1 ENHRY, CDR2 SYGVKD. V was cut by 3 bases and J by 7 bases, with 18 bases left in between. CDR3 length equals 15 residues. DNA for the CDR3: TGTGCCATCAGTGAAGCCGACGGGACACCTTTTGAAGCTTTCTTT. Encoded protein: CAISEADGTPFEAFF.

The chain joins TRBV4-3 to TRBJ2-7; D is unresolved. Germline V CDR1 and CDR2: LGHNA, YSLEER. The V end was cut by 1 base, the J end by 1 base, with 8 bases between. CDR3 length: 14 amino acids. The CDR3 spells CASSQGVRSYEQYF. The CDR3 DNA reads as TGCGCCAGCAGCCAAGGGGTGCGGTCCTACGAGCAGTACTTC.

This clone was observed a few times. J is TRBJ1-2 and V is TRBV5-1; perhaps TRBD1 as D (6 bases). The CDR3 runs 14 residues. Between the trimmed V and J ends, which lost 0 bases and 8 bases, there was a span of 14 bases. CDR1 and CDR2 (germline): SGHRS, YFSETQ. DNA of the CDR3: TGCGCCAGCAGCTTGGGGCGGACAGCCGGGGGCTACACCTTC. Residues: CASSLGRTAGGYTF.

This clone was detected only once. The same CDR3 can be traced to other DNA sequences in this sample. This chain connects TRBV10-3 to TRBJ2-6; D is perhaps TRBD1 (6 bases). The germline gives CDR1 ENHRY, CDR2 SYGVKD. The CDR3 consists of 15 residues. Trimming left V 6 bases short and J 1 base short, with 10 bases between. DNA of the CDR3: TGTGCCATCAGCGAGGACAGATCTGGGGCCAACGTCCTGACTTTC. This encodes CAISEDRSGANVLTF.

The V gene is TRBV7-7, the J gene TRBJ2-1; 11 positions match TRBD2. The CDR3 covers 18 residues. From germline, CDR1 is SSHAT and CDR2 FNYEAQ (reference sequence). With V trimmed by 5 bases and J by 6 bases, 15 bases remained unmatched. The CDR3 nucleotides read TGTGCCAGCAGCCCGAGACAGAACTTAGCGGGGGGGGCCAATGAGCAGTTCTTC. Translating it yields CASSPRQNLAGGANEQFF.

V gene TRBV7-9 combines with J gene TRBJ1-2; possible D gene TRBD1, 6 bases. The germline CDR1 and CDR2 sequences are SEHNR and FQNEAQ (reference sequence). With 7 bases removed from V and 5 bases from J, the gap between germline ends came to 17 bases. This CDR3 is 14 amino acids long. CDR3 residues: CASTSGGQLYGYTF. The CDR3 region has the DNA TGTGCCAGCACATCTGGGGGGCAGCTTTATGGCTACACCTTC.

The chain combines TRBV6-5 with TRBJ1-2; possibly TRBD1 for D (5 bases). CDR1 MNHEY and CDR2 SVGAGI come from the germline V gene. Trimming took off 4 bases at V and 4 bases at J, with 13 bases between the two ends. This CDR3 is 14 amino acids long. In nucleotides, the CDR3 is TGTGCCAGCAGTTCTCGGCCCAGGGCCTATGGCTACACCTTC. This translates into CASSSRPRAYGYTF.

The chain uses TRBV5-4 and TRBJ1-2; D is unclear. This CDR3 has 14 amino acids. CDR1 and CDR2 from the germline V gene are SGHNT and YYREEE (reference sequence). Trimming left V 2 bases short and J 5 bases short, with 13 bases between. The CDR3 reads CASSFGLEEYGYTF. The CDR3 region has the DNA TGTGCCAGCAGCTTTGGTCTGGAGGAATATGGCTACACCTTC. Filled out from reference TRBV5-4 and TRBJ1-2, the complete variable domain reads ETGVTQSPTHLIKTRGQQVTLRCSSQSGHNTVSWYQQALGQGPQFIFQYYREEENGRGNFPPRFSGLQFPNYSSELNVNALELDDSALYLCASSFGLEEYGYTFGSGTRLTVV.

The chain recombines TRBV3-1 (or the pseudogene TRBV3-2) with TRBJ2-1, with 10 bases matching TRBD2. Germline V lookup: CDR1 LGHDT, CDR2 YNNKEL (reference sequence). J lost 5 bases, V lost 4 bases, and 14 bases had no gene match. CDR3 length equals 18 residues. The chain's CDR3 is CASSLLDGLAGAHNEQFF. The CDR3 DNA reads TGTGCCAGCAGCCTCCTCGACGGCCTAGCGGGGGCTCACAATGAGCAGTTCTTC.

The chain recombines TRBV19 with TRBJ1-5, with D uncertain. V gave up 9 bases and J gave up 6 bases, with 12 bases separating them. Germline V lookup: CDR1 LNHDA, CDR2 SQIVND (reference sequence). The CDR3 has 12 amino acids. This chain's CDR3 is CARPCAAQPQHF. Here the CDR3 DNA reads TGTGCCAGGCCCTGTGCTGCTCAGCCCCAGCATTTT.

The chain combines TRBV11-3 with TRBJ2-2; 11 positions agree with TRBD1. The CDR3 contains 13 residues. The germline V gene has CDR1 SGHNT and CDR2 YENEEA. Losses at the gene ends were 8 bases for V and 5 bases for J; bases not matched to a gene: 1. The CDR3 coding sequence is TGTGCCAGCCGGGACAGGGGGACCGGGGAGCTGTTTTTT. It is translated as CASRDRGTGELFF.

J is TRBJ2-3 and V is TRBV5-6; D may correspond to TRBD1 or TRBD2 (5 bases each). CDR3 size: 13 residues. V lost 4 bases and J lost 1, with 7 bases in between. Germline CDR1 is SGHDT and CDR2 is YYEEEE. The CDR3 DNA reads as TGTGCCAGCAGCGGGGGACGCACAGATACGCAGTATTTT. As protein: CASSGGRTDTQYF. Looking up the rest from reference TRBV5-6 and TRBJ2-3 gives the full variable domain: DAGVTQSPTHLIKTRGQQVTLRCSPKSGHDTVSWYQQALGQGPQFIFQYYEEEERQRGNFPDRFSGHQFPNYSSELNVNALLLGDSALYLCASSGGRTDTQYFGPGTRLTVL.